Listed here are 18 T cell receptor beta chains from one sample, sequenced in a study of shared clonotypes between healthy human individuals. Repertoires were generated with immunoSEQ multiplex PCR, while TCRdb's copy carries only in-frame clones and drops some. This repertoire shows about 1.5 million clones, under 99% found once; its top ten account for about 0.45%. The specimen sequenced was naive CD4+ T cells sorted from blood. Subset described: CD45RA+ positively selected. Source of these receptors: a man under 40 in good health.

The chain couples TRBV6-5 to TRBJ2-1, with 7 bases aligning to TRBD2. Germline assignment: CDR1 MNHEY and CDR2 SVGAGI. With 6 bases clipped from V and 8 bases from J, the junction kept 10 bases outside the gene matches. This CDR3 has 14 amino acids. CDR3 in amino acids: CASRSGILADEQFF. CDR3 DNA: TGTGCCAGCAGATCCGGGATTCTAGCGGATGAGCAGTTCTTC.

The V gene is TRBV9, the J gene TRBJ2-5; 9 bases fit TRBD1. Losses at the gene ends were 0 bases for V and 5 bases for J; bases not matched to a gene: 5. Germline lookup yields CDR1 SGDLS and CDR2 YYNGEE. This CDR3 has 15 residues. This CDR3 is CASSVEGTGPETQYF. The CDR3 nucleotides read TGTGCCAGCAGCGTAGAGGGGACAGGGCCCGAGACCCAGTACTTC.

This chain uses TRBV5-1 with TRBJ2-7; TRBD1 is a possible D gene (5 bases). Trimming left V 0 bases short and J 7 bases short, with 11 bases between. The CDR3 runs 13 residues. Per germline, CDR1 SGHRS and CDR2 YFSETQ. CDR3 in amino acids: CASSLETGYEQYF. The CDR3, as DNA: TGCGCCAGCAGCTTGGAAACAGGTTATGAGCAGTACTTC. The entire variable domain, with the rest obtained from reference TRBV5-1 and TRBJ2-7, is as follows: KAGVTQTPRYLIKTRGQQVTLSCSPISGHRSVSWYQQTPGQGLQFLFEYFSETQRNKGNFPGRFSGRQFSNSRSEMNVSTLELGDSALYLCASSLETGYEQYFGPGTRLTVT.

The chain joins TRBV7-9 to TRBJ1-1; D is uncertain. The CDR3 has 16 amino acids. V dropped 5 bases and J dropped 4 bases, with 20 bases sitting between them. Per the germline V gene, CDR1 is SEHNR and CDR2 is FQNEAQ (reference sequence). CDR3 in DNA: TGTGCCAGCAGCCCCCGGGCTCTGGAGAGGGTCACTGAAGCTTTCTTT. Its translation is CASSPRALERVTEAFF.

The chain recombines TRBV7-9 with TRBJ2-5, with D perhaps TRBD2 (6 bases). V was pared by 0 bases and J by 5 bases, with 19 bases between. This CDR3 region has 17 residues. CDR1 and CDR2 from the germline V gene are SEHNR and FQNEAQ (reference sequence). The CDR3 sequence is CASSLALGIGRGETQYF. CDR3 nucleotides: TGTGCCAGCAGCTTAGCGCTCGGGATCGGTCGGGGGGAGACCCAGTACTTC.

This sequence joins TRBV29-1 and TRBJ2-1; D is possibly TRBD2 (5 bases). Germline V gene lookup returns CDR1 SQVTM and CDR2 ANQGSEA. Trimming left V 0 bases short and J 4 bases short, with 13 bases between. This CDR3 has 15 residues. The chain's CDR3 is CSVEDPSGTYNEQFF. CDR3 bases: TGCAGCGTTGAAGATCCGAGCGGCACATACAATGAGCAGTTCTTC.

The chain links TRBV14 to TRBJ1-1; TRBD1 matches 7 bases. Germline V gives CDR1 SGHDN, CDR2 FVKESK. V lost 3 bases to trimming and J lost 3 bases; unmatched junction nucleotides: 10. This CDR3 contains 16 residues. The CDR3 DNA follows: TGTGCCAGCAGCCAGCGGACAGGCCGACGTGACACTGAAGCTTTCTTT. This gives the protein CASSQRTGRRDTEAFF.

The CDR3: CASSSQGAAPEQYF. The CDR3 DNA follows: TGCGCCAGCAGCTCACAGGGGGCTGCTCCCGAGCAGTACTTC. This chain joins TRBV5-1 and TRBJ2-7; 9 bases are shared with TRBD1. The ends lost 3 bases at V and 6 bases at J; junction bases unmatched: 7. Germline CDR1 is SGHRS and CDR2 is YFSETQ. The CDR3 is 14 residues long.

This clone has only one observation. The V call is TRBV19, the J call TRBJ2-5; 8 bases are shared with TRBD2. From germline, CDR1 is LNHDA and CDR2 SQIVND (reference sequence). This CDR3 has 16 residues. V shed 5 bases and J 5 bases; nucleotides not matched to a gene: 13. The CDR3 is CASSDQPGLGSETQYF. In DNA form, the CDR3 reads TGTGCCAGTAGTGATCAGCCGGGACTAGGTTCCGAGACCCAGTACTTC.

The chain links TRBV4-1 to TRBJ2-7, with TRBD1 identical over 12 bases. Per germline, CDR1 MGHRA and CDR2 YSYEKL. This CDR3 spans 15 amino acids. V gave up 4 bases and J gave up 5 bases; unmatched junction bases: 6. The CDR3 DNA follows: TGCGCCAGCAGCCCCTGGGGACAGGGGGCTAACGAGCAGTACTTC. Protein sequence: CASSPWGQGANEQYF.

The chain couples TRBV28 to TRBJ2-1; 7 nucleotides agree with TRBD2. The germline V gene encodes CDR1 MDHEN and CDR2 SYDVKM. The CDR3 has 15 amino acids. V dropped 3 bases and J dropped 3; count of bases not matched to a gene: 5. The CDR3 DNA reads TGTGCCAGCAGTTTTCCTAGCGGCGACTACAATGAGCAGTTCTTC. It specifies CASSFPSGDYNEQFF.

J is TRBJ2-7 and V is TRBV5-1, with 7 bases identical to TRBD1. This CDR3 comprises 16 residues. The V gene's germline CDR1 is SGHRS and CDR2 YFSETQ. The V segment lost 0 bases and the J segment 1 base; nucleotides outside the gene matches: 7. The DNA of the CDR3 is TGCGCCAGCAGCTTGGGGGCGACAGGGCCATCCTACGAGCAGTACTTC. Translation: CASSLGATGPSYEQYF.

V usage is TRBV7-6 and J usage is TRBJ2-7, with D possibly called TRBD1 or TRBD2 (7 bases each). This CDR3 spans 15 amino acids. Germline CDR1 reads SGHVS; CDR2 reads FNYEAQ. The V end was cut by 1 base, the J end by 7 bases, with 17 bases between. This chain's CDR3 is CASSLGGAQGGEQYF. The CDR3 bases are TGTGCCAGCAGCTTAGGGGGGGCGCAGGGGGGGGAGCAGTACTTC.

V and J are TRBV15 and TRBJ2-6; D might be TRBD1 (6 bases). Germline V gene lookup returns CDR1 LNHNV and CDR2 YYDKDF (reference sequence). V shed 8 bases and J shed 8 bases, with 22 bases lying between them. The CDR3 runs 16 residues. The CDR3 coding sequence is TGTGCCACCCGAACCGGACAAAAAACAGGGACCAACGTCCTGACTTTC. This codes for CATRTGQKTGTNVLTF. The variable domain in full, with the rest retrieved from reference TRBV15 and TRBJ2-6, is DAMVIQNPRYQVTQFGKPVTLSCSQTLNHNVMYWYQQKSSQAPKLLFHYYDKDFNNEADTPDNFQSRRPNTSFCFLDIRSPGLGDTAMYLCATRTGQKTGTNVLTFGAGSRLTVL.

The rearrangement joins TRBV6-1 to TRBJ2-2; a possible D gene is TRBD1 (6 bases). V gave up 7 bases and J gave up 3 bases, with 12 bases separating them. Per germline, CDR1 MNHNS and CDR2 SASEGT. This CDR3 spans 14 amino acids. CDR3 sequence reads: CASKNTGYTGELFF. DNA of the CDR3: TGTGCCAGCAAAAATACAGGGTACACCGGGGAGCTGTTTTTT.

The CDR3 here is CASSVPGRKETQYF. CDR3 coding DNA: TGTGCCAGCAGCGTTCCGGGACGAAAAGAGACCCAGTACTTC. This chain connects TRBV5-4 to TRBJ2-5; D assignment may be TRBD1 or TRBD2 (5 bases each). Germline V CDR1 and CDR2: SGHNT, YYREEE (reference sequence). This CDR3 comprises 14 residues. V was pared by 4 bases and J by 3 bases, with 13 bases between.

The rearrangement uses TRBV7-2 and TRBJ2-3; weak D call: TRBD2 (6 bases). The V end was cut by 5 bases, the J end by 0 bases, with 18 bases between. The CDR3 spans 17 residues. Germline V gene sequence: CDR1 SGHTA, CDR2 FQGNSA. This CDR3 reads CASSPLGRVPSTDTQYF. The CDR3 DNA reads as TGTGCCAGCAGCCCCCTCGGGAGAGTACCTAGCACAGATACGCAGTATTTT. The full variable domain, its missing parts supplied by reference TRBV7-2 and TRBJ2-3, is GAGVSQSPSNKVTEKGKDVELRCDPISGHTALYWYRQSLGQGLEFLIYFQGNSAPDKSGLPSDRFSAERTGGSVSTLTIQRTQQEDSAVYLCASSPLGRVPSTDTQYFGPGTRLTVL.

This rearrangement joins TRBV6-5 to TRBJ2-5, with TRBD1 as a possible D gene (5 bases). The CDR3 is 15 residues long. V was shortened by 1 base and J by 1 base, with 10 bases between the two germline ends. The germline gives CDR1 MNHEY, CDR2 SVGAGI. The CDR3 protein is CASSYFRVPQETQYF. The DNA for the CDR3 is TGTGCCAGCAGTTACTTCAGGGTTCCCCAAGAGACCCAGTACTTC.